These T cell receptor beta chains were read from a single sample in a study of T cell responses to AZD1222 COVID-19 vaccine. This table comes from immunoSEQ multiplex PCR, and its TCRdb copy is limited to in-frame clones, with some not included. Here the sample spans roughly 150,000 clones, approximately 87% being singletons. Source: peripheral blood, taken 28 days after the second AZD1222 dose. Every receptor here comes from an adult who received the AZD1222 COVID-19 vaccine. Both conserved end residues are part of each CDR3.

v_call	j_call	cdr3_aa
TRBV24-1	TRBJ1-2	CATSESGNYGYTF
TRBV7-9	TRBJ1-1	CASSPDRVALSTEAFF
TRBV6-2/TRBV6-3	TRBJ1-5	CASSKTGMTQHF
TRBV6-6	TRBJ1-2	CASSYGGERYGYTF
TRBV3-1/TRBV3-2	TRBJ1-1	CASSGQGGRTFF
TRBV10-3	TRBJ1-2	CATGTPTGTSLYGYTF
TRBV7-8	TRBJ1-3	CASSLARGQGYSSGNTIYF
TRBV7-8	TRBJ1-1	CASSLSHTEAFF
TRBV28	TRBJ1-6	CASSITSRTGSYNSPLHF
TRBV28	TRBJ1-2	CASSPRRNSYGYTF
TRBV7-9	TRBJ2-7	CASSPKGAGGHGEQYF
TRBV6-6	TRBJ1-6	CASRVTGALTNSPLHF
TRBV7-3	TRBJ2-3	CASSARPGTSGPDTQYF
TRBV16	TRBJ2-6	CASSQPRQDSVLTF
TRBV11-2	TRBJ1-4	CASSHSRLQEKLFF
TRBV18	TRBJ2-7	CASSPDSGGGEQYF